The source of this T cell receptor beta chain is a study of graft-versus-host responses after intestinal transplantation. At the level of the study: As for transplant type, recipients had multivisceral, liver-intestinal, or isolated intestinal grafts. Anti-thymocyte globulin was used for induction in all recipients, who then took tacrolimus and steroids for about three years. Study conclusions and caveats: Some GvH clones were seen earlier in gut or blood, suggesting intestinal origin.

Trimming cost V 5 bases and J 0 bases, with 14 bases left between them. CDR3 length equals 15 residues. Germline loops: CDR1 LNHDA, CDR2 SQIVND (reference sequence). The repertoire was sequenced with immunoSEQ multiplex PCR; TCRdb's copy has only in-frame clones and lacks some. The sample shows about 86,000 clones, around 90% of them seen only once. Worth noting for this clone: Its antigen is not known.

The origin of this receptor is a human donor who was the organ donor for an intestinal transplant. The sample consisted of unstimulated CD4+ T cells sorted from spleen or lymph node cells, taken before transplant. This chain links TRBV19 with TRBJ2-7; D is perhaps TRBD1 (5 bases). CDR3 sequence reads: CASSFTGASSYEQYF. The CDR3 DNA is TGTGCCAGTAGTTTCACAGGAGCAAGCTCCTACGAGCAGTACTTC.